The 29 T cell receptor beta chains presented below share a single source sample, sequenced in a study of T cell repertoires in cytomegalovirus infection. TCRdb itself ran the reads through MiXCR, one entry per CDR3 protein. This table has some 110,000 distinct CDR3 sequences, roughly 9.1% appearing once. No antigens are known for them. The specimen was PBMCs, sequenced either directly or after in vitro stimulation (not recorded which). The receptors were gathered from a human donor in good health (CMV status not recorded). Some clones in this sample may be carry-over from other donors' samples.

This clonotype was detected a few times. The CDR3 reads CATRIRQGSYEQYF. CDR3 in DNA: TGTGCCACCCGAATTAGACAGGGGTCCTACGAGCAGTACTTC. The chain carries TRBV19 and TRBJ2-7; 8 positions match TRBD1. The CDR3 has 14 amino acids. CDR1 LNHDA and CDR2 SQIVND come from the germline V gene (reference sequence). Losses at the gene ends were 10 bases for V and 1 base for J; bases not matched to a gene: 9.

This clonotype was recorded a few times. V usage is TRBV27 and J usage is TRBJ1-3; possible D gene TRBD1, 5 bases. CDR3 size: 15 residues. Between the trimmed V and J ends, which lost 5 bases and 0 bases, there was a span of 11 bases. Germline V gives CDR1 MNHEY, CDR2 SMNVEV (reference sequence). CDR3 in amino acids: CASSQDTTSGNTIYF. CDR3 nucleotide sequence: TGTGCCAGCAGTCAGGACACCACCTCTGGAAACACCATATATTTT.

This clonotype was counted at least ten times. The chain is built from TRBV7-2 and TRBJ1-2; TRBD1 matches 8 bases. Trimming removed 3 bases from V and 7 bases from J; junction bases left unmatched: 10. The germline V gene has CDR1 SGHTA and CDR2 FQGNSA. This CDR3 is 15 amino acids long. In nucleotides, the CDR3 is TGTGCCAGCAGCTTCCCAAGGACAGGGCAAGTTGGCTACACCTTC. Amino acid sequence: CASSFPRTGQVGYTF.

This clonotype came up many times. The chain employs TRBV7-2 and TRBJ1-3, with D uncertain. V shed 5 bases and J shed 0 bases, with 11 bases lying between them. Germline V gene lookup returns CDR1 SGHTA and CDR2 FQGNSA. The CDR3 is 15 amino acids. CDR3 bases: TGTGCCAGCAGCATAGGACGGTCCTCTGGAAACACCATATATTTT. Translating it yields CASSIGRSSGNTIYF. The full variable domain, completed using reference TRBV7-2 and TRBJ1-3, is GAGVSQSPSNKVTEKGKDVELRCDPISGHTALYWYRQSLGQGLEFLIYFQGNSAPDKSGLPSDRFSAERTGGSVSTLTIQRTQQEDSAVYLCASSIGRSSGNTIYFGEGSWLTVV.

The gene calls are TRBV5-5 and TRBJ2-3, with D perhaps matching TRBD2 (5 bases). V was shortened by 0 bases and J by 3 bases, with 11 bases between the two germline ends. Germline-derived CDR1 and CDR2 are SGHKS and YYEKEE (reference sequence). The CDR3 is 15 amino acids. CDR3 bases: TGTGCCAGCAGCTTGGTAGGCGGGCCGACAGATACGCAGTATTTT. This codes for CASSLVGGPTDTQYF.

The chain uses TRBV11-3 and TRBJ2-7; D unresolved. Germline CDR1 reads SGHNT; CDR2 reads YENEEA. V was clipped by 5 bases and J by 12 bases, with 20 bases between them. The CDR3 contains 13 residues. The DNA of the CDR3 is TGTGCCAGCAGCCGATCGGATGGGGTGGGTCTGTACGTC. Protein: CASSRSDGVGLYV.

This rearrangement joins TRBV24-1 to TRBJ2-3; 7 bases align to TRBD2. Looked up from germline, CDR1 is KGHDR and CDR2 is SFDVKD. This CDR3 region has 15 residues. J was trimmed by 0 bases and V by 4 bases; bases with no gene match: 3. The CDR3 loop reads CATSDRSGSTDTQYF. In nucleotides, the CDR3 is TGTGCCACCAGTGACCGTAGCGGGAGCACAGATACGCAGTATTTT.

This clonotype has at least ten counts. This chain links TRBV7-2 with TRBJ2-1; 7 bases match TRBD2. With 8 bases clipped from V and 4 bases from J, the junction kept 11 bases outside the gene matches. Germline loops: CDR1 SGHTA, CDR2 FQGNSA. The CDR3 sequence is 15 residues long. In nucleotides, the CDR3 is TGTGCCAGCTTGGGGAGGGAGGGCCCTTACAATGAGCAGTTCTTC. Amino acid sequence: CASLGREGPYNEQFF.

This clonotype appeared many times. The CDR3 loop is CASSLQGVYGYTF. CDR3 in DNA: TGTGCCAGCAGCCTACAGGGAGTCTATGGCTACACCTTC. The chain joins TRBV6-1 to TRBJ1-2; a weak D match, TRBD1 (6 bases). V lost 6 bases and J lost 4, with 12 bases in between. The CDR3 is made up of 13 amino acids. In germline, CDR1 is MNHNS, CDR2 SASEGT.

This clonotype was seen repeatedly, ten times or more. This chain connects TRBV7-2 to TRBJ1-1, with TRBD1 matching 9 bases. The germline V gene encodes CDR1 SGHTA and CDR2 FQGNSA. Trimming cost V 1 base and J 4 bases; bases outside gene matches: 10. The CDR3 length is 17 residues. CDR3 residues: CASSLVGTGRGGTEAFF. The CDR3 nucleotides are TGTGCCAGCAGCTTAGTTGGGACAGGGCGAGGTGGCACTGAAGCTTTCTTT.

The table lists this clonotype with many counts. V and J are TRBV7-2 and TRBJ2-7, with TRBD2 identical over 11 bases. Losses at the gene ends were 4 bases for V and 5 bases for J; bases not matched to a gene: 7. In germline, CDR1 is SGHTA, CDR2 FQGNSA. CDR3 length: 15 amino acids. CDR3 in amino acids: CASSSGGTSGHEQYF. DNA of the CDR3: TGTGCCAGCAGCTCGGGCGGGACTAGCGGCCACGAGCAGTACTTC.

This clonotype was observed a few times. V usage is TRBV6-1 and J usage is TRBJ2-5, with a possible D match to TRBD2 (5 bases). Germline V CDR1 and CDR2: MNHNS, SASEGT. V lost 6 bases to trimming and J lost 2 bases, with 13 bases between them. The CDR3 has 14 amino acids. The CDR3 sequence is CASRESGFQETQYF. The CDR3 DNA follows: TGTGCCAGCAGGGAGAGCGGATTTCAAGAGACCCAGTACTTC.

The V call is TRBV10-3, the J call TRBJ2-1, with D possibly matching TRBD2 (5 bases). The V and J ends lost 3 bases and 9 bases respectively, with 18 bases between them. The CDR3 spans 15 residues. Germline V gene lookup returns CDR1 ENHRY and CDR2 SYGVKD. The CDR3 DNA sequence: TGTGCCATCAGTGATAGCGTAAGGAAAAATGGTGAGCAGTTCTTC. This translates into CAISDSVRKNGEQFF.

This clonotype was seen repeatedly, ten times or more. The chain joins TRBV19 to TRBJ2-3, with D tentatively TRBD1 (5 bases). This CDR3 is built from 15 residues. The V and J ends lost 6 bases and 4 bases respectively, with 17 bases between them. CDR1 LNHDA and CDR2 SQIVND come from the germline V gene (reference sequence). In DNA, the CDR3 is TGTGCCAGTAGCGAGGCCCCCAGGGCATCAGATACGCAGTATTTT. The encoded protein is CASSEAPRASDTQYF. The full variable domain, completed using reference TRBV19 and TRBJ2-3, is DGGITQSPKYLFRKEGQNVTLSCEQNLNHDAMYWYRQDPGQGLRLIYYSQIVNDFQKGDIAEGYSVSREKKESFPLTVTSAQKNPTAFYLCASSEAPRASDTQYFGPGTRLTVL.

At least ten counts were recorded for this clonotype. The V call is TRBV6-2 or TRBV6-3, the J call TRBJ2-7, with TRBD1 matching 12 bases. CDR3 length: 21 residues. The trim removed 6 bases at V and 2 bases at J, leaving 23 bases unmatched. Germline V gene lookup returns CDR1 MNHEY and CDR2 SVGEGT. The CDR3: CASRRSGTGGNSGTHAYEQYF. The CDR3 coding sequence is TGTGCCAGCAGACGTTCCGGGACAGGGGGCAACTCGGGGACTCATGCCTACGAGCAGTACTTC.

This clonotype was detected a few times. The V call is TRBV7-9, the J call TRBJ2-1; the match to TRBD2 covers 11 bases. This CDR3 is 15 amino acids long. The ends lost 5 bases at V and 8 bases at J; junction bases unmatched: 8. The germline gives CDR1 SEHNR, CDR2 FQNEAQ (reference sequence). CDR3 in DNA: TGTGCCAGCAGCCTTAGCGGGAGGGCCTTAGATGAGCAGTTCTTC. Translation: CASSLSGRALDEQFF.

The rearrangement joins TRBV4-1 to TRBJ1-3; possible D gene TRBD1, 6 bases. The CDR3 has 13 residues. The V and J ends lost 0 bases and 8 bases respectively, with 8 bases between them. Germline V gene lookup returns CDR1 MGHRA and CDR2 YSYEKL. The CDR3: CASSQEDSHTIYF. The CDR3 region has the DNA TGCGCCAGCAGCCAAGAGGACAGCCACACCATATATTTT.

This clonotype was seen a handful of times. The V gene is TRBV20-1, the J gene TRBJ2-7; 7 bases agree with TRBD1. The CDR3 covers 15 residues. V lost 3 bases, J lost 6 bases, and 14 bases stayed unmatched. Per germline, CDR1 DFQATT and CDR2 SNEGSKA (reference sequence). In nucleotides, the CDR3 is TGCAGTGCTAGCCGTTGGGGACAGACCTACCTCGAGCAGTACGTC. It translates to CSASRWGQTYLEQYV.

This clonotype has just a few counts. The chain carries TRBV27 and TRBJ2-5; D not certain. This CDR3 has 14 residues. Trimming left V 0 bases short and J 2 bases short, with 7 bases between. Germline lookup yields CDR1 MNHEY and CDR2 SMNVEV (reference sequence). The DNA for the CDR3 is TGTGCCAGCAGTTTATCGCCTAGTCAAGAGACCCAGTACTTC. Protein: CASSLSPSQETQYF.

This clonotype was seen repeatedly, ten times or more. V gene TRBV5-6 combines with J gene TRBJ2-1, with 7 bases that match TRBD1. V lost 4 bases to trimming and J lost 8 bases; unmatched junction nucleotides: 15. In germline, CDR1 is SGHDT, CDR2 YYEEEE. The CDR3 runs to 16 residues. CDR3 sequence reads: CASSQYDRAHPHEQFF. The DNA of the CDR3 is TGTGCCAGCAGCCAATACGACAGGGCCCATCCTCATGAGCAGTTCTTC.

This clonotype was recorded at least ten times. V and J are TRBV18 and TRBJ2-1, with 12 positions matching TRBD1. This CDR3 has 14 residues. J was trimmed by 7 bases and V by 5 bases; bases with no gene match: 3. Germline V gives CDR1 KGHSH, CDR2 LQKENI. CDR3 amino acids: CASSAGQGANEQFF. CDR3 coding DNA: TGTGCCAGCTCAGCGGGACAGGGGGCAAATGAGCAGTTCTTC.

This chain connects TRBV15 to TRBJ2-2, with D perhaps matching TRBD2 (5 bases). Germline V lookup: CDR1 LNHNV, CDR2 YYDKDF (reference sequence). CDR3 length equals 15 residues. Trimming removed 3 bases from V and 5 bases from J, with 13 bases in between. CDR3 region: CATSSGSARTGELFF. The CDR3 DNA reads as TGTGCCACCAGCAGCGGTAGCGCTCGGACCGGGGAGCTGTTTTTT.

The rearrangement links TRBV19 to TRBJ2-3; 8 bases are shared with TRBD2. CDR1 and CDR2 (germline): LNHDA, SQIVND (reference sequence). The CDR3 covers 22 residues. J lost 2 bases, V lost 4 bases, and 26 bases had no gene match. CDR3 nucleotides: TGTGCCAGTAGTAATGGCCCTCCGGGGGGGACCGCTTTCTGGGCTAACACAGATACGCAGTATTTT. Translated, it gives CASSNGPPGGTAFWANTDTQYF.

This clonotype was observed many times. CDR3 sequence reads: CASSARLNEKLFF. The CDR3, as DNA: TGTGCCAGCAGTGCAAGGTTAAATGAAAAACTGTTTTTT. This chain links TRBV27 with TRBJ1-4; unclear D gene. Germline CDR1 and CDR2: MNHEY and SMNVEV (reference sequence). The CDR3 runs to 13 residues. V lost 5 bases, J lost 5 bases, and 9 bases lay in between. Full variable domain (outside the CDR3, taken from reference TRBV27 and TRBJ1-4): EAQVTQNPRYLITVTGKKLTVTCSQNMNHEYMSWYRQDPGLGLRQIYYSMNVEVTDKGDVPEGYKVSRKEKRNFPLILESPSPNQTSLYFCASSARLNEKLFFGSGTQLSVL.

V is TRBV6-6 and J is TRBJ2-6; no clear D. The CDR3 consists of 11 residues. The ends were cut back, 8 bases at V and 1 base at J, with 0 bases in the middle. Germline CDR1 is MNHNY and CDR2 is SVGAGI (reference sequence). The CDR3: CASSGANVLTF. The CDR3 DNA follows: TGTGCCAGCTCTGGGGCCAACGTCCTGACTTTC.

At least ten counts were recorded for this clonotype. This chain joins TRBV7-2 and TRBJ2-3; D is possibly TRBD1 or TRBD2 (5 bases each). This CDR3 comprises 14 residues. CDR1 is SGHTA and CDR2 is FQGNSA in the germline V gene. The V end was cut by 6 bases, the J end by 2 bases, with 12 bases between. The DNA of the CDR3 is TGTGCCAGCAGACGGGGACCGACCACAGATACGCAGTATTTT. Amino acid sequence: CASRRGPTTDTQYF.

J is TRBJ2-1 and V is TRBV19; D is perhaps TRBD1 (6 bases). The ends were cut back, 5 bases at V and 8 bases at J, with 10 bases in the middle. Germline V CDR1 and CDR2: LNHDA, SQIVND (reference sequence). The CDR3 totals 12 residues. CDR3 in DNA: TGTGCCAGTAGTTACAGGGCAGATGAGCAGTTCTTC. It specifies CASSYRADEQFF. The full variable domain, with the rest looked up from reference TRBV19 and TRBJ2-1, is DGGITQSPKYLFRKEGQNVTLSCEQNLNHDAMYWYRQDPGQGLRLIYYSQIVNDFQKGDIAEGYSVSREKKESFPLTVTSAQKNPTAFYLCASSYRADEQFFGPGTRLTVL.

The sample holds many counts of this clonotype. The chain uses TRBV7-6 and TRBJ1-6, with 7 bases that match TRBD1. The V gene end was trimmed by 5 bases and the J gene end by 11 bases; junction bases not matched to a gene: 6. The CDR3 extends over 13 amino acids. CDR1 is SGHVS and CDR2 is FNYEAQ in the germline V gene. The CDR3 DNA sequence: TGTGCCAGCAGCCTAACGCAGGGGGCACCCCTCCACTTT. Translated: CASSLTQGAPLHF.

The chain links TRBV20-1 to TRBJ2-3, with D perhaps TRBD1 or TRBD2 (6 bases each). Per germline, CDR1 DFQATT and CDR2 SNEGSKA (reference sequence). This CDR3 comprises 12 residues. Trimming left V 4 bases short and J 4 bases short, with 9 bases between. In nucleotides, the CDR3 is TGCAGTGCTATGGGGGGCCCAGATACGCAGTATTTT. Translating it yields CSAMGGPDTQYF.